One and the same sample provided the 29 T cell receptor beta chains below, sequenced in a study of T cells in women clearing cervical HPV infection (dated by TCRdb to 2017 to 2018). Receptors were amplified or captured by the immunoSEQ multiplex PCR assay. TCRdb's version of the immuneACCESS table is confined to in-frame rearrangements and falls short of the full clone set. An unresolved V gene accounts for under half of the shortfall where checked; the remainder is of unknown origin. The sample table on file contains 35,000 to 45,000 clones. Approximately 1.3% of the sample lies in the top ten. Sequenced input: blood buffy coat. All receptors come from a woman between 18 and 70 years old with a cervical HPV16 infection that either progressed to CIN3+ or cleared (not recorded which).

As to this clone: The observed sequence ends 3 residues before the CDR3 terminus, with the missing tail filled in from the germline J gene. This chain joins TRBV16 and TRBJ2-7, with D possibly being TRBD1 (6 bases). Trimming took off 0 bases at V and 2 bases at J, with 8 bases between the two ends. The CDR3 is made up of 14 amino acids. Germline V gene lookup returns CDR1 KGHSY and CDR2 FQNENV. The CDR3 bases that were read are TGTGCCAGCAGCCAATCGGGGACAACCTACGAG. Translating gives CASSQSGTTYE. The full-length CDR3 reads as CASSQSGTTYEQYF.

Note on this clone: The CDR3 goes on 3 residues after the read ends, and that part is filled in from the germline J gene. The J gene is TRBJ2-3, the V gene TRBV10-3, with D possibly TRBD1 on 6 matching bases. V was shortened by 2 bases and J by 2 bases, with 26 bases between the two germline ends. The V gene's germline CDR1 is ENHRY and CDR2 SYGVKD. This CDR3 contains 20 residues. The CDR3 DNA, read in part, is TGTGCCATCAGTGAGCCTACCGACAGGATTCGGGACGCATACACAGATACG. This encodes CAISEPTDRIRDAYTDT. In full, the CDR3 reads CAISEPTDRIRDAYTDTQYF.

A word on this clone: The CDR3 is cut off 3 residues early in the read; its end comes from the germline J gene. The chain has TRBV29-1 and TRBJ1-4; the D is unclear. V was cut by 6 bases and J by 0 bases, with 8 bases left in between. The CDR3 consists of 13 residues. Looked up from germline, CDR1 is SQVTM and CDR2 is ANQGSEA. The sequenced CDR3 bases are TGCAGCGTCCGCGGGTCAACTAATGAAAAA. Translated: CSVRGSTNEK. The whole CDR3 region reads CSVRGSTNEKLFF. The full variable domain, its missing parts supplied by reference TRBV29-1 and TRBJ1-4, is SAVISQKPSRDICQRGTSLTIQCQVDSQVTMMFWYRQQPGQSLTLIATANQGSEATYESGFVIDKFPISRPNLTFSTLTVSNMSPEDSSIYLCSVRGSTNEKLFFGSGTQLSVL.

Note on this clone: The CDR3 end is not reached by the read, which stops 3 residues before it; the germline J gene fills it in. The chain carries TRBV18 and TRBJ2-7; 8 bases align to TRBD1. Trimming cost V 4 bases and J 1 base; bases outside gene matches: 3. This CDR3 has 14 residues. Germline assignment: CDR1 KGHSH and CDR2 LQKENI. The DNA read from the CDR3 is TGTGCCAGCTCACTCCGGGACAGGTCCTACGAG. This gives the protein CASSLRDRSYE. The entire CDR3 sequence reads CASSLRDRSYEQYF.

In the case of this clone: The CDR3 end falls 3 residues outside the read, so it is completed with the germline J gene. The V and J genes are TRBV7-2 and TRBJ2-7, with 10 bases aligning to TRBD2. Germline CDR1 SGHTA, CDR2 FQGNSA. The CDR3 consists of 13 residues. With 5 bases clipped from V and 4 bases from J, the junction kept 2 bases outside the gene matches. The DNA read from the CDR3 is TGTGCCAGCAGCCCAGCGGGAGGGTACGAG. As protein: CASSPAGGYE. The CDR3 in full is CASSPAGGYEQYF.

Worth noting for this clone: The read terminates 3 residues ahead of where the CDR3 ends, so the germline J gene completes it. This same CDR3 is encoded by further DNA sequences in the sample. The chain combines TRBV11-1 with TRBJ2-7; perhaps TRBD2 as D (5 bases). CDR3 size: 15 residues. Germline V gives CDR1 SGHAT, CDR2 FQDESV (reference sequence). Deletions cut 3 bases from V and 6 bases from J, with 18 bases between. The covered CDR3 bases are TGTGCCAGCAGCTTTCGGGCGGGCGCCCCTCGCGAG. It yields the protein CASSFRAGAPRE. The full-length CDR3 reads as CASSFRAGAPREQYF.

The part of the CDR3 DNA that was read is TGTGCCTGGAGTGTACTTAAAGGGGGCGATTCACCC. It is translated as CAWSVLKGGDSP. Given in full, the CDR3 is CAWSVLKGGDSPLHF. The chain has TRBV30 and TRBJ1-6; 7 bases map to TRBD1. Sequencing ends 3 residues short of the CDR3 end; the germline J gene provides the rest. The CDR3 extends over 15 amino acids. The germline V gene has CDR1 GTSNPN and CDR2 SVGIG (reference sequence). V shed 0 bases, J shed 8 bases, and the junction held 7 bases outside the gene matches.

In the case of this clone: The missing CDR3 end, 3 residues past where the read stops, is filled in from the germline J gene. The rearrangement uses TRBV7-7 and TRBJ2-5; D is possibly TRBD1 (6 bases). There are 15 residues in the CDR3. Trimming took off 1 base at V and 1 base at J, with 10 bases between the two ends. Germline V gene lookup returns CDR1 SSHAT and CDR2 FNYEAQ (reference sequence). The DNA read from the CDR3 is TGTGCCAGCAGCTTAGTAGGACAGCCCCAAGAGACC. This gives the protein CASSLVGQPQET. The whole CDR3 sequence is CASSLVGQPQETQYF.

Notes on this clone: The observed sequence ends 3 residues before the CDR3 terminus, with the missing tail filled in from the germline J gene. The chain joins TRBV7-3 to TRBJ2-1; 10 bases match TRBD1. After removal of 4 bases from V and 7 bases from J, the junction contained 4 bases not matched to a gene. CDR3 length equals 14 residues. In germline, CDR1 is SGHTA, CDR2 FQGTGA. Partial CDR3 DNA: TGTGCCAGCAGCTCCCCGGACAGGGGGAATGAG. The encoded protein is CASSSPDRGNE. The CDR3 reads in full as CASSSPDRGNEQFF.

In the case of this clone: The read stops 3 residues short of the end of the CDR3; the missing end is completed from the germline J gene. The rearrangement uses TRBV20-1 and TRBJ2-1; weak D call: TRBD2 (7 bases). CDR1 DFQATT and CDR2 SNEGSKA come from the germline V gene (reference sequence). The CDR3 is made up of 15 amino acids. Trimming shortened V by 2 bases and J by 7 bases, and 18 bases separated the two germline ends. CDR3 DNA, as far as it was read: TGCAGTGCTAGAATCAGGGACGGGGGGCGGAATGAG. It encodes CSARIRDGGRNE. The whole CDR3 region reads CSARIRDGGRNEQFF.

As for this clone: The CDR3 is cut off 3 residues early in the read; its end comes from the germline J gene. J is TRBJ2-3 and V is TRBV19, with 8 bases that match TRBD1. Germline CDR1 reads LNHDA; CDR2 reads SQIVND (reference sequence). CDR3 size: 14 residues. The DNA read from the CDR3 is TGTGCCAGTAGTCCAGGGGGCTTAAAAGAGACG. Translated, it gives CASSPGGLKET. The whole CDR3 protein is CASSPGGLKETQYF.

With regard to this clone: Read coverage stops 3 residues before the CDR3 terminus; the germline J gene supplies the remainder. The chain uses TRBV6-1 and TRBJ1-5; TRBD1 might be the D (5 bases). Germline CDR1 MNHNS, CDR2 SASEGT. The ends were cut back, 4 bases at V and 0 bases at J, with 10 bases in the middle. The CDR3 is 15 amino acids. Incomplete CDR3 DNA: TGTGCCAGCAGTGGGACACTAAATAGCAATCAGCCC. Its protein is CASSGTLNSNQP. The CDR3 in full is CASSGTLNSNQPQHF.

Comments on this clone: With the read ending 3 residues before the CDR3 end, the germline J gene is used to fill in that end. V and J are TRBV5-6 and TRBJ2-2; the D gene is possibly TRBD2 (6 bases). Per the germline V gene, CDR1 is SGHDT and CDR2 is YYEEEE. The CDR3 consists of 13 residues. The CDR3 loop is CASKRAAEAPLFF. The CDR3 bases that were read are TGTGCCAGCAAGCGGGCCGCGGAGGCACCG.

To note about this clone: An end of the junction does not agree with germline; a read error may underlie this. The missing CDR3 end, 3 residues past where the read stops, is filled in from the germline J gene. The gene calls are TRBV7-3 and TRBJ2-2; the match to TRBD1 covers 9 bases. CDR3 length: 17 amino acids. Looked up from germline, CDR1 is SGHTA and CDR2 is FQGTGA. The CDR3 here is CASSSPPTGGLPGELFF. CDR3 bases read: TGTGCCAGCAGCTCCCCGCCCACAGGGGGCTTACCCGGAGAG.

Notes on this clone: Sequencing ends 3 residues short of the CDR3 end; the germline J gene provides the rest. J is TRBJ1-1 and V is TRBV23-1; 11 nucleotides align to TRBD1. Being an ORF, TRBV23-1 has a function that is uncertain. The CDR3 extends over 15 amino acids. With 5 bases clipped from V and 1 base from J, the junction kept 3 bases outside the gene matches. CDR3 DNA, as far as it was read: TGCGCCAGCAGTGCGGACAGGGGGCGGAACACTGAA. It specifies CASSADRGRNTE. The full CDR3 sequence reads CASSADRGRNTEAFF.

Comments on this clone: The read is 3 residues too short to cover the CDR3 end, so that end is filled in from the germline J gene. Other DNA sequences of this sample code for an identical CDR3. V usage is TRBV20-1 and J usage is TRBJ1-5; D ambiguous. Germline V gives CDR1 DFQATT, CDR2 SNEGSKA (reference sequence). V dropped 3 bases and J dropped 2 bases, with 5 bases sitting between them. The CDR3 contains 12 residues. The CDR3 bases that were read are TGCAGTGCTAGTAGTGGCAATCAGCCC. Encoded protein: CSASSGNQP. The whole CDR3 is CSASSGNQPQHF.

To note about this clone: Read data end 3 residues before the CDR3 end; the end is taken from the germline J gene. V and J are TRBV2 and TRBJ1-2, with D hard to call. Germline values: CDR1 SNHLY, CDR2 FYNNEI. The CDR3 is 16 residues long. The CDR3 is CASSETGLAAYNDYTF. The CDR3 DNA, read in part, is TGTGCCAGCAGTGAAACCGGACTAGCTGCCTACAATGAC. The complete variable domain, with remaining parts taken from reference TRBV2 and TRBJ1-2, reads EPEVTQTPSHQVTQMGQEVILRCVPISNHLYFYWYRQILGQKVEFLVSFYNNEISEKSEIFDDQFSVERPDGSNFTLKIRSTKLEDSAMYFCASSETGLAAYNDYTFGSGTRLTVV.

CDR3 loop: CASSLVGGDEQYF. The CDR3 bases that were read are TGTGCCAGCAGCTTAGTTGGGGGGGACGAG. V and J are TRBV7-6 and TRBJ2-7; 7 positions match TRBD2. Read coverage stops 3 residues before the CDR3 terminus; the germline J gene supplies the remainder. Germline V gene sequence: CDR1 SGHVS, CDR2 FNYEAQ. V trimming: 1 base; J trimming: 5 bases; junction bases outside the gene matches: 2. This CDR3 has 13 amino acids.

Note on this clone: With the read ending 3 residues before the CDR3 end, the germline J gene is used to fill in that end. The chain is built from TRBV20-1 and TRBJ2-1, with D perhaps matching TRBD2 (7 bases). Between the trimmed V and J ends, which lost 1 base and 4 bases, there was a span of 14 bases. The germline CDR1 and CDR2 sequences are DFQATT and SNEGSKA (reference sequence). The CDR3 spans 15 residues. The sequenced CDR3 bases are TGCAGTGCTAGAGGAGGGGGGGGCTCTTACAATGAG. Protein: CSARGGGGSYNE. The whole CDR3 is CSARGGGGSYNEQFF.

About this clone: The read terminates 3 residues ahead of where the CDR3 ends, so the germline J gene completes it. The chain combines TRBV20-1 with TRBJ2-7, with D maybe TRBD2 (5 bases). CDR1 is DFQATT and CDR2 is SNEGSKA in the germline V gene (reference sequence). V was pared by 1 base and J by 6 bases, with 16 bases between. The CDR3 has 14 residues. The CDR3 reads CSARGLTRTSEQYF. CDR3 DNA, as far as it was read: TGCAGTGCTAGAGGACTAACACGCACGAGCGAG.

Regarding this clone: The read comes to an end 3 residues before the CDR3 does, leaving the germline J gene to fill in the end. The gene calls are TRBV30 and TRBJ1-2, with 9 nucleotides matching TRBD1. From germline, CDR1 is GTSNPN and CDR2 SVGIG (reference sequence). The CDR3 extends over 13 amino acids. Trimming at V came to 3 bases and at J to 6 bases, leaving 5 bases not matched to a gene. CDR3 bases read: TGTGCCTGGAGAGCCGGGACAGGGAATGGC. The encoded protein is CAWRAGTGNG. The full CDR3 sequence reads CAWRAGTGNGYTF.

Points on this clone: The read halts 3 residues ahead of the CDR3 end, with the missing end drawn from the germline J gene. The chain links TRBV19 to TRBJ1-5, with D possibly being TRBD1 (5 bases). V was shortened by 6 bases and J by 4 bases, with 13 bases between the two germline ends. The germline V gene has CDR1 LNHDA and CDR2 SQIVND (reference sequence). This CDR3 is built from 14 residues. The sequenced part of the CDR3 DNA is TGTGCCAGTAGCGTAGGACAAACAAATCAGCCC. Translating it yields CASSVGQTNQP. The full CDR3 is CASSVGQTNQPQHF.

As regards this clone: The DNA ends 3 residues before the CDR3 does, and the rest of the CDR3 is filled in from the germline J gene. The chain recombines TRBV5-1 with TRBJ2-3, with 12 bases matching TRBD2. Germline CDR1 SGHRS, CDR2 YFSETQ. V was clipped by 2 bases and J by 3 bases; unmatched bases: 4. The CDR3 is 16 amino acids. The CDR3 loop reads CASSFGLAGPTDTQYF. The sequenced CDR3 bases are TGCGCCAGCAGCTTCGGACTAGCGGGGCCAACAGATACG. The full variable domain, with the rest looked up from reference TRBV5-1 and TRBJ2-3, is KAGVTQTPRYLIKTRGQQVTLSCSPISGHRSVSWYQQTPGQGLQFLFEYFSETQRNKGNFPGRFSGRQFSNSRSEMNVSTLELGDSALYLCASSFGLAGPTDTQYFGPGTRLTVL.

On this clone: The read ends 3 residues early relative to the CDR3; the germline J gene fills the gap. The V gene is TRBV7-3, the J gene TRBJ2-5; D not certain. The CDR3 runs to 12 residues. Germline V CDR1 and CDR2: SGHTA, FQGTGA. Trimming took off 5 bases at V and 4 bases at J, with 8 bases between the two ends. CDR3 bases read: TGTGCCAGCAGCGTCCCGGGAGAGACC. Translation: CASSVPGET. The entire CDR3 protein reads CASSVPGETQYF.

A remark on this clone: The CDR3 end is not reached by the read, which stops 3 residues before it; the germline J gene fills it in. Different DNA sequences within this sample yield the same CDR3. V and J are TRBV7-6 and TRBJ1-3; maybe TRBD1 (6 bases). The CDR3 length is 14 residues. Per germline, CDR1 SGHVS and CDR2 FNYEAQ. CDR3 DNA, as far as it was read: TGTGCCAGCAGCTTACGGGGGGCCGGGACAAAG. Translation: CASSLRGAGTK. The whole CDR3 protein is CASSLRGAGTKIYF.

A note on this clone: The read halts 3 residues ahead of the CDR3 end, with the missing end drawn from the germline J gene. The J gene is TRBJ2-2, the V gene TRBV7-6, with TRBD1 matching 9 bases. The CDR3 runs 15 residues. Germline-derived CDR1 and CDR2 are SGHVS and FNYEAQ. J was trimmed by 4 bases and V by 1 base; bases with no gene match: 1. CDR3 DNA (partial): TGTGCCAGCAGCTTAGTGGGACAGGGCACCGGGGAG. Amino acids: CASSLVGQGTGE. The full CDR3 is CASSLVGQGTGELFF.

For this clone: One junction end does not reproduce the germline sequence, and a read error may be involved. The sequence runs out 3 residues before the end of the CDR3; the remainder is reconstructed from the germline J gene. This rearrangement joins TRBV12-5 to TRBJ2-5; 7 positions agree with TRBD1. The CDR3 length is 14 residues. Germline-derived CDR1 and CDR2 are LGHNT and FRNRAP. This CDR3 is CASGSGTVQETQYF. The covered CDR3 bases are TGTGCTAGCGGTTCCGGGACAGTACAAGAGACC.

A word on this clone: The read is 3 residues too short to cover the CDR3 end, so that end is filled in from the germline J gene. This chain links TRBV20-1 with TRBJ2-1; 11 bases are a match to TRBD2. The CDR3 totals 15 residues. The V and J ends lost 3 bases and 6 bases, in that order; junction bases with no gene match: 7. Germline CDR1 is DFQATT and CDR2 is SNEGSKA (reference sequence). The part of the CDR3 DNA that was read is TGCAGTGCTAGGGAATTTAGCGGGAGGGCCAATGAG. Amino acid sequence: CSAREFSGRANE. The full-length CDR3 reads as CSAREFSGRANEQFF.

Concerning this clone itself: Read coverage stops 3 residues before the CDR3 terminus; the germline J gene supplies the remainder. The rearrangement uses TRBV19 and TRBJ2-5; D may be TRBD2 (5 bases). The CDR3 is 14 amino acids. Trimming pared 5 bases from V and 5 bases from J, leaving 15 bases between. In germline, CDR1 is LNHDA, CDR2 SQIVND (reference sequence). Partial CDR3 DNA: TGTGCCAGTAGTCGACCCCGGGGAATGGAGACC. Protein: CASSRPRGMET. The complete CDR3 protein is CASSRPRGMETQYF.